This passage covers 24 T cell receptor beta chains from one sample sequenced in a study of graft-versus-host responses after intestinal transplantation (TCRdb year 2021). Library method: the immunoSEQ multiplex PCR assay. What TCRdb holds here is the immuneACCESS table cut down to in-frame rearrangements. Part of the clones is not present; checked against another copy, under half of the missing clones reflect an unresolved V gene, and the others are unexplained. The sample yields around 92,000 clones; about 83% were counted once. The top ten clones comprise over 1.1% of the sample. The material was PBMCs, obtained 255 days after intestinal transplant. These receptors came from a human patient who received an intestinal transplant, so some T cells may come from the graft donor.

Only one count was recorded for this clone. The CDR3 is CASSLLVGGQPQHF. DNA for the CDR3: TGTGCCAGCAGTTTATTGGTGGGAGGTCAGCCCCAGCATTTT. The J gene is TRBJ1-5, the V gene TRBV27; D remains unclear. The V gene's germline CDR1 is MNHEY and CDR2 SMNVEV (reference sequence). Trimming took 1 base from V and 6 from J, leaving 10 bases between them. The CDR3 consists of 14 residues.

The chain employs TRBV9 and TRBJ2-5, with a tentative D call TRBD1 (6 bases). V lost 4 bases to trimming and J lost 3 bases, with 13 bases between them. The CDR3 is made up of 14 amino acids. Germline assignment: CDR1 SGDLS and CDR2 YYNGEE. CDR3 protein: CASSFDQGKETQYF. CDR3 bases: TGTGCCAGCAGCTTTGATCAGGGGAAAGAGACCCAGTACTTC.

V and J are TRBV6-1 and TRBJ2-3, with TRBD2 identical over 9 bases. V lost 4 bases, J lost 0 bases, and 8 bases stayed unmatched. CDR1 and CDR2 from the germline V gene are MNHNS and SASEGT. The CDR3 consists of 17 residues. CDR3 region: CASSAAVAGASTDTQYF. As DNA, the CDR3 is TGTGCCAGCAGTGCCGCGGTAGCGGGGGCTAGCACAGATACGCAGTATTTT.

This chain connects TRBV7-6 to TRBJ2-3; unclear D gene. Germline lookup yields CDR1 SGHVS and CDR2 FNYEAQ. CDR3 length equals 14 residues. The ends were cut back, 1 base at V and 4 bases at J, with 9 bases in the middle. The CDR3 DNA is TGTGCCAGCAGCTTAGGGGCTTTTTCAGATACGCAGTATTTT. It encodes CASSLGAFSDTQYF.

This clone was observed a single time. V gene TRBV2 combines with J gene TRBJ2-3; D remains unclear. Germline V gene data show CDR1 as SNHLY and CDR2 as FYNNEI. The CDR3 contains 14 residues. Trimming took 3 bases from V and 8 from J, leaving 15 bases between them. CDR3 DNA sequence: TGTGCCAGCAGTGAGGACCGCCGTTCGGGTACGCAGTATTTT. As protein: CASSEDRRSGTQYF. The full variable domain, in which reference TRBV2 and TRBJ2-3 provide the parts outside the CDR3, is EPEVTQTPSHQVTQMGQEVILRCVPISNHLYFYWYRQILGQKVEFLVSFYNNEISEKSEIFDDQFSVERPDGSNFTLKIRSTKLEDSAMYFCASSEDRRSGTQYFGPGTRLTVL.

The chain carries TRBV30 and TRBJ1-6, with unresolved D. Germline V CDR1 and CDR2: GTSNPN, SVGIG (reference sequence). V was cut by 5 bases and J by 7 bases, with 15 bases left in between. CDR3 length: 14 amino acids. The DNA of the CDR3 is TGTGCCTGGTTTTGGCGCTCGGACAATTCACCCCTCCACTTT. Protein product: CAWFWRSDNSPLHF.

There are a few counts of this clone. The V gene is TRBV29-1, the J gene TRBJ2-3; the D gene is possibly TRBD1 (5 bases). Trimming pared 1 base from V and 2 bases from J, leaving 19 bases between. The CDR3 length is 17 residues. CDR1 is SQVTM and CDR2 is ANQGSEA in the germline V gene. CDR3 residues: CSVEGPEDIRSTDTQYF. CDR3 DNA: TGCAGCGTTGAAGGCCCCGAGGACATCCGCTCCACAGATACGCAGTATTTT.

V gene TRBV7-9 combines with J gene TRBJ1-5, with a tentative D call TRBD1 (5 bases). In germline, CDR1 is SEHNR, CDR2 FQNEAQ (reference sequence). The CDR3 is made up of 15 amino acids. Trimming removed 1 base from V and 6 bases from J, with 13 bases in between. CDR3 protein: CASSLVGEGSQPQHF. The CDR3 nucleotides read TGTGCCAGCAGCTTAGTAGGGGAAGGCAGTCAGCCCCAGCATTTT. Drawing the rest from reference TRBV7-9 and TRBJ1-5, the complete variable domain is DTGVSQNPRHKITKRGQNVTFRCDPISEHNRLYWYRQTLGQGPEFLTYFQNEAQLEKSRLLSDRFSAERPKGSFSTLEIQRTEQGDSAMYLCASSLVGEGSQPQHFGDGTRLSIL.

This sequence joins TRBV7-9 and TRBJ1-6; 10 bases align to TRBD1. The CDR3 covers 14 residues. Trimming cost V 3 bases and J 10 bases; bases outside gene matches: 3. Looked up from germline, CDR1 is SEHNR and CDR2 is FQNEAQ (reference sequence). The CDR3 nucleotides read TGTGCCAGCAGCTTGGGACAGGGGCCCTCACCCCTCCACTTT. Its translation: CASSLGQGPSPLHF.

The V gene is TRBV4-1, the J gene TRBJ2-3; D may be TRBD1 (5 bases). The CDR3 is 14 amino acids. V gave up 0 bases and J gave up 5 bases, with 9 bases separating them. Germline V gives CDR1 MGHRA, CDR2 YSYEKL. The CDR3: CASSQDSQVDTQYF. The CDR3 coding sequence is TGCGCCAGCAGCCAAGATTCACAGGTAGATACGCAGTATTTT.

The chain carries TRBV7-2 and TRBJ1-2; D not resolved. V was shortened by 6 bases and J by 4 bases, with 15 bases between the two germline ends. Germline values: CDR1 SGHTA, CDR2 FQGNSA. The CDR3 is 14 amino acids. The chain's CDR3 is CASRGNGDVYGYTF. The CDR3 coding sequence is TGTGCCAGCAGGGGCAACGGGGATGTCTATGGCTACACCTTC.

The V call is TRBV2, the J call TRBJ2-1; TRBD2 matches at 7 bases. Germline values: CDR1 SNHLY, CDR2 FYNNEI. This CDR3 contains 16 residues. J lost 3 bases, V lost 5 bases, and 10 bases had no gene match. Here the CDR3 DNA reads TGTGCCAGCAGTAAATTAAGCGGGGTAGGCTACAATGAGCAGTTCTTC. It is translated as CASSKLSGVGYNEQFF.

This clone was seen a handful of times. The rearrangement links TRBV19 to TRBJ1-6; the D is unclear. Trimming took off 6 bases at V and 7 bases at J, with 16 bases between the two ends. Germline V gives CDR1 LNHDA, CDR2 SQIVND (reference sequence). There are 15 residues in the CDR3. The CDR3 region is CASRSPRLRNSPLHF. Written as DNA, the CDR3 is TGTGCCAGTAGATCCCCGCGGCTCAGGAATTCACCCCTCCACTTT.

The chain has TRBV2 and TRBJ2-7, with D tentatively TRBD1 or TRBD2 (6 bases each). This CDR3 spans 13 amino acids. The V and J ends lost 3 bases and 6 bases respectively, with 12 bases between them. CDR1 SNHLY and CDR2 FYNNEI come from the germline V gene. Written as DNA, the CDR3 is TGTGCCAGCAGTGATGGGGGGCGAGGCGAGCAGTACTTC. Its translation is CASSDGGRGEQYF. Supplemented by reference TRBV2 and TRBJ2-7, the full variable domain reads EPEVTQTPSHQVTQMGQEVILRCVPISNHLYFYWYRQILGQKVEFLVSFYNNEISEKSEIFDDQFSVERPDGSNFTLKIRSTKLEDSAMYFCASSDGGRGEQYFGPGTRLTVT.

The CDR3 reads CASSLAQERDTQYF. For the CDR3, the DNA is TGTGCCAGCAGTTTGGCCCAAGAACGCGATACGCAGTATTTT. The gene calls are TRBV27 and TRBJ2-3; no firm D call. The length of the CDR3 is 14 residues. Germline loops: CDR1 MNHEY, CDR2 SMNVEV (reference sequence). Trimming took off 3 bases at V and 6 bases at J, with 13 bases between the two ends.

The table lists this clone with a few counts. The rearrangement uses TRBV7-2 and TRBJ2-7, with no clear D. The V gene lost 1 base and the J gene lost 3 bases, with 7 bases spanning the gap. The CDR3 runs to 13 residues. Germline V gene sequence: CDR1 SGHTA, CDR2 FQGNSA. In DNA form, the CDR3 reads TGTGCCAGCAGCTTAGGGCTAGTCTACGAGCAGTACTTC. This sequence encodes CASSLGLVYEQYF.

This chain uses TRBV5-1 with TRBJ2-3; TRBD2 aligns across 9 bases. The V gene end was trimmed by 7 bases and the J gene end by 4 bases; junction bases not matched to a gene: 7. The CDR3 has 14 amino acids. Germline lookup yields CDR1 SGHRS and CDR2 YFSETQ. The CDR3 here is CASAGAGGPDTQYF. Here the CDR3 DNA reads TGCGCCAGCGCCGGGGCGGGAGGGCCAGATACGCAGTATTTT.

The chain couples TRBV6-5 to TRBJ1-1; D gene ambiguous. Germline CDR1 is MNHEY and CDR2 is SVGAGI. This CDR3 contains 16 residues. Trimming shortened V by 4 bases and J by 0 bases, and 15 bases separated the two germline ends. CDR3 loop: CASSSPEGAVNTEAFF. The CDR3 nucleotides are TGTGCCAGCAGTTCCCCCGAAGGTGCAGTGAACACTGAAGCTTTCTTT.

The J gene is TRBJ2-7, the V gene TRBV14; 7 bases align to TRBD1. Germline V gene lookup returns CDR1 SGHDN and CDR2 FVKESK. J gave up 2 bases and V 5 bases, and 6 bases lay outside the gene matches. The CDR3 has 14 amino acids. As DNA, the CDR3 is TGTGCCAGCAGCGATGGGACAGCCCCCTACGAGCAGTACTTC. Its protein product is CASSDGTAPYEQYF.

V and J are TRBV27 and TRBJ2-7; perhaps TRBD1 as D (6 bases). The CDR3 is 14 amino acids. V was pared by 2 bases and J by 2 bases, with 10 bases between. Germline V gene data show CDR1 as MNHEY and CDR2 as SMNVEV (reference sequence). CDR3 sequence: CASSLKSGAYEQYF. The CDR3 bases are TGTGCCAGCAGTTTAAAGTCAGGGGCCTACGAGCAGTACTTC.

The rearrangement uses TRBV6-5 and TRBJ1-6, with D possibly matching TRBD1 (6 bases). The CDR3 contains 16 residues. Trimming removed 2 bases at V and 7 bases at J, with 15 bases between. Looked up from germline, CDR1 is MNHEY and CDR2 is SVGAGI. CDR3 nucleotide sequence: TGTGCCAGCAGTTACGCGGGGGGCGTACGGAATTCACCCCTCCACTTT. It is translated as CASSYAGGVRNSPLHF.

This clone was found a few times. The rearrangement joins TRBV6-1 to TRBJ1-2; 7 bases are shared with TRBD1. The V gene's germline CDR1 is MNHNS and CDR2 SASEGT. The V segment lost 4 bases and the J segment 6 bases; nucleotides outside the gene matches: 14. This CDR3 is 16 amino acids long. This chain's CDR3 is CASSVGTDRASHGYTF. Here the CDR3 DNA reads TGTGCCAGCAGTGTAGGGACCGACAGGGCATCTCATGGCTACACCTTC.

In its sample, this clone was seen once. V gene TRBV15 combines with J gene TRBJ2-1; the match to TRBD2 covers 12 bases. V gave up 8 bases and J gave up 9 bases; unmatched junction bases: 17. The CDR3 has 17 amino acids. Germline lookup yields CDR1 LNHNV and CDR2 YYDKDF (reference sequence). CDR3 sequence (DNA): TGTGCCACCTTGGGGACTAGCGGGCCTTCAATGGGGGTTGAGCAGTTCTTC. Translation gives CATLGTSGPSMGVEQFF.

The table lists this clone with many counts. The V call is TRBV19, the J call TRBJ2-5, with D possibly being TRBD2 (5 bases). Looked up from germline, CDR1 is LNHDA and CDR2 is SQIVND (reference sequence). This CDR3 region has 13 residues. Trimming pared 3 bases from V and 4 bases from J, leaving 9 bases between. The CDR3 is CASSMRALETQYF. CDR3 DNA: TGTGCCAGTAGTATGCGGGCCTTAGAGACCCAGTACTTC.